These T cell receptor beta chains were read from a single sample in a study of control samples from healthy donors and cancer patients. The table came from immunoSEQ multiplex PCR; TCRdb's copy has only in-frame clones and leaves some out. The repertoire holds more than 150,000 clones, with about 93% as singletons. The sample was blood. The receptors here all came from a man in his fifties in good health. Each CDR3 is given with its conserved first and last residue. D genes are given only for firm matches. Some rows have no size entry. The others give once, few or many, or a class for an expanded clone.

j_call d_call v_call clone_size cdr3_aa cdr3_nt
TRBJ2-5 NA TRBV29-1 few CSVEDLGGRGRKGGETQYF TGCAGCGTTGAAGATCTCGGGGGGCGGGGGCGGAAGGGTGGAGAGACCCAGTACTTC
TRBJ1-5 NA TRBV7-9 NA CASSLLGGRNQPQHF TGTGCCAGCAGCCTGCTTGGGGGCCGCAATCAGCCCCAGCATTTT
TRBJ1-2 TRBD1 TRBV5-1 few CASSLGGQGAVGYTF TGCGCCAGCAGCTTGGGGGGACAGGGGGCCGTTGGCTACACCTTC
TRBJ2-2 TRBD2 TRBV28 NA CASSLRTSGNTGELFF TGTGCCAGCAGCCTTCGGACTAGCGGGAACACCGGGGAGCTGTTTTTT
TRBJ2-2 NA TRBV10-3 NA CAISDGTPTTGELFF TGTGCCATCAGTGACGGGACTCCCACCACCGGGGAGCTGTTTTTT
TRBJ2-5 NA TRBV10-3 NA CAISAQGAETQYF TGTGCCATCAGTGCACAGGGAGCAGAGACCCAGTACTTC
TRBJ2-7 NA TRBV4-1 NA CASSPGRASEGEQYF TGCGCCAGCAGCCCGGGTAGGGCTAGCGAGGGCGAGCAGTACTTC
TRBJ1-3 NA TRBV15 once CATSRDLRPNSGNTIYF TGTGCCACCAGCAGAGATCTGAGGCCTAACTCTGGAAACACCATATATTTT
TRBJ2-3 TRBD2 TRBV29-1 NA CSVGPASGRTDTQYF TGCAGCGTTGGGCCTGCTAGCGGTCGCACAGATACGCAGTATTTT
TRBJ2-3 NA TRBV27 NA CASSPLQTRTDTQYF TGTGCCAGCAGTCCCCTTCAGACCCGCACAGATACGCAGTATTTT
TRBJ2-3 NA TRBV29-1 NA CSVTGSSTDTQYF TGCAGCGTTACCGGTAGTAGCACAGATACGCAGTATTTT
TRBJ2-5 TRBD1 TRBV5-1 NA CASSLERTGVQETQYF TGCGCCAGCAGCTTGGAAAGGACAGGGGTACAAGAGACCCAGTACTTC
TRBJ2-7 TRBD1 TRBV7-9 once CASSVGTVTYEQYF TGTGCCAGCAGCGTGGGGACAGTTACCTACGAGCAGTACTTC
TRBJ2-1 TRBD2 TRBV27 NA CASIFSGSSYNEQFF TGTGCCAGCATTTTTAGCGGGAGCTCCTACAATGAGCAGTTCTTC
TRBJ1-5 NA TRBV15 NA CATSSSLSNQPQHF TGTGCCACCAGCAGTTCACTTAGCAATCAGCCCCAGCATTTT
TRBJ1-1 NA TRBV21-1 NA CASSKAGGLEAFF TGTGCCAGCAGCAAAGCGGGGGGACTTGAAGCTTTCTTT
TRBJ1-1 TRBD1 TRBV11-2 NA CASRTTGEAEAFF TGTGCCAGCAGAACAACAGGGGAAGCTGAAGCTTTCTTT
TRBJ1-6 NA TRBV9 once CASSVGGYDSPLHF TGTGCCAGCAGCGTAGGGGGTTACGACTCACCCCTCCACTTT
TRBJ1-5 NA TRBV19 NA CASSISAGVIIQPQHF TGTGCCAGTAGTATTTCGGCAGGGGTTATAATTCAGCCCCAGCATTTT
TRBJ1-6 NA TRBV5-1 NA CASSLSLRGANNSPLHF TGCGCCAGCAGCTTGAGTTTAAGGGGGGCGAATAATTCACCCCTCCACTTT
TRBJ2-1 TRBD2 TRBV7-6 NA CASSLGTSGFNEQFF TGTGCCAGCAGCCTCGGGACTAGCGGGTTTAATGAGCAGTTCTTC
TRBJ2-7 TRBD1 TRBV5-1 once CASSGATGAYEQYF TGCGCCAGCAGTGGGGCGACAGGGGCCTACGAGCAGTACTTC
TRBJ1-1 TRBD1 TRBV29-1 NA CSVDREWEAEAFF TGCAGCGTAGACAGGGAATGGGAAGCTGAAGCTTTCTTT
TRBJ1-4 TRBD1 TRBV7-9 NA CASSFSQGAGDEKLFF TGTGCCAGCAGCTTTTCACAGGGGGCGGGAGATGAAAAACTGTTTTTT
TRBJ1-2 TRBD1 TRBV5-6 NA CASSRDRDNYGYTF TGTGCCAGCAGCCGGGACAGGGATAACTATGGCTACACCTTC
TRBJ2-3 NA TRBV5-1 once CASSLQDISTDTQYF TGCGCCAGCAGCCTCCAGGATATTAGCACAGATACGCAGTATTTT
TRBJ1-5 TRBD1 TRBV7-2 NA CASSLTRDRAGFQHF TGTGCCAGCAGCTTGACCCGGGACAGGGCGGGATTCCAGCATTTT
TRBJ2-1 NA TRBV25-1 NA CASSRANLHFF TGTGCCAGCAGTAGGGCAAATTTGCATTTCTTC
TRBJ2-2 TRBD1 TRBV4-1 NA CASSHSPGQWNTGELFF TGCGCCAGCAGCCATTCTCCGGGACAGTGGAACACCGGGGAGCTGTTTTTT
TRBJ2-7 NA TRBV3-1/TRBV3-2 NA CASAGSSYEQYF TGTGCCAGCGCGGGAAGCTCCTACGAGCAGTACTTC
TRBJ2-7 NA TRBV12-3/TRBV12-4 NA CASSFNYEQYF TGTGCCAGCAGTTTTAATTACGAGCAGTACTTC
TRBJ1-1 NA TRBV6-5 NA CAIAGPLGEAFF TGTGCCATCGCGGGGCCGCTCGGTGAAGCTTTCTTT
TRBJ2-1 NA TRBV2 NA CASISGVTYNEQFF TGTGCCAGCATCTCGGGAGTTACCTACAATGAGCAGTTCTTC
TRBJ1-4 TRBD1 TRBV3-1/TRBV3-2 NA CASSQPGTGTRSGELFF TGTGCCAGCAGCCAACCCGGGACAGGGACAAGGAGTGGGGAACTGTTTTTT
TRBJ2-3 NA TRBV5-8 once CASSPGLTRGDTQYF TGTGCCAGCAGCCCGGGACTGACCCGCGGGGATACGCAGTATTTT
TRBJ2-3 NA TRBV5-1 once CASRQTDTQYF TGCGCCAGCAGGCAAACAGATACGCAGTATTTT
TRBJ2-7 TRBD2 TRBV18 NA CASSPPTSGRAYEQYF TGTGCCAGCTCACCCCCGACTAGCGGGAGGGCCTACGAGCAGTACTTC
TRBJ2-1 TRBD2 TRBV6-5 NA CASSTTSGSTFF TGTGCCAGCAGTACTACTAGCGGGAGTACGTTCTTC
TRBJ2-2 TRBD2 TRBV5-1 NA CASSLASGRNTGELFF TGCGCCAGCAGCTTGGCTAGCGGGAGGAACACCGGGGAGCTGTTTTTT
TRBJ2-4 NA TRBV11-2 NA CASSLATKNIQYF TGTGCCAGCAGCTTAGCAACCAAAAACATTCAGTACTTC
TRBJ1-3 NA TRBV2 NA CASSEGWGNTIYF TGTGCCAGCAGCGAGGGGTGGGGAAACACCATATATTTT
TRBJ1-2 NA TRBV27 NA CASRTRDGNYGYTF TGTGCCAGCAGGACAAGGGACGGCAACTATGGCTACACCTTC
TRBJ2-5 TRBD2 TRBV7-2 NA CASSLDRSGRGAETQYF TGTGCCAGCAGCTTAGACCGGAGCGGGAGGGGTGCGGAGACCCAGTACTTC